This T cell receptor (beta chain) was sequenced in a study of early T cells in non-severe SARS-CoV-2 infection. Study in general: Alpha and beta chains were unpaired, from unsorted whole-blood bulk RNA.

Unique molecular identifiers tagged individual cDNA molecules. TCRdb re-analysed the 5' RACE reads in MiXCR, keeping a single row per CDR3 protein. This table has fewer than 85,000 distinct CDR3 sequences, roughly 10% appearing once. V was shortened by 4 bases and J by 5 bases, with 22 bases between the two germline ends. CDR3 length equals 17 residues. The germline V gene has CDR1 SGHDT and CDR2 YYEEEE. Findings and caveats of the study: Matching with VDJdb favored anti-spike CD8 responses (missing private and CD4 specificities).

Many counts were recorded for this clonotype. Its antigen is not known. Material: whole blood, obtained at baseline. The TCR originated in an adult who was a healthcare worker with PCR-confirmed SARS-CoV-2 infection or an uninfected control (not recorded which). This chain joins TRBV5-6 and TRBJ2-1, with D perhaps matching TRBD1 (6 bases). The CDR3 protein is CASSLIRTVSPHNEQFF. CDR3 in DNA: TGTGCCAGCAGCCTAATTAGGACAGTCAGCCCTCACAATGAGCAGTTCTTC.